Reported below is one T cell receptor (beta chain). The data derive from a study of cytomegalovirus exposure and HLA in healthy donors. Some clones are missing from TCRdb's copy, which holds only in-frame ones; the method was immunoSEQ multiplex PCR. The table lists 130,000 or so clones, around 92% of them singletons. The TCR sequence derives from a man in his thirties or forties in good health and CMV-seronegative. Sequencing was done on a sample of PBMCs.

The CDR3 sequence: CASSLFATQGETQYF. The CDR3 DNA is TGTGCCAGCAGCCTCTTCGCGACCCAGGGGGAGACCCAGTACTTC. This sequence joins TRBV9 and TRBJ2-5, with a tentative D call TRBD1 (6 bases). Germline V gene data show CDR1 as SGDLS and CDR2 as YYNGEE. Trimming removed 4 bases from V and 5 bases from J, with 18 bases in between. The CDR3 runs to 15 residues.